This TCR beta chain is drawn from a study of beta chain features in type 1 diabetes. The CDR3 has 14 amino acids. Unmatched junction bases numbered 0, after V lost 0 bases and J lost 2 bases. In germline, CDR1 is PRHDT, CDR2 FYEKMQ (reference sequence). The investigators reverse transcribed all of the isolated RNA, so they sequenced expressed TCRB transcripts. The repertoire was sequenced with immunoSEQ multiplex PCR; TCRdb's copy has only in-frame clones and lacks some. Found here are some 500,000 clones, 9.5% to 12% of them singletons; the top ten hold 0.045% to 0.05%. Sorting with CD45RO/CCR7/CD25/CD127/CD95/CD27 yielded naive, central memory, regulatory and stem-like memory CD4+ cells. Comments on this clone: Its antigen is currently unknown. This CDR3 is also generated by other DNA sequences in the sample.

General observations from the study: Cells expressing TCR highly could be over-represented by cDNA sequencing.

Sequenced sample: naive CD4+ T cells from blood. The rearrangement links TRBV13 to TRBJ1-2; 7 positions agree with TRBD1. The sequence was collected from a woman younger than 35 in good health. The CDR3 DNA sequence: TGTGCCAGCAGCTTAGGACAGGGGAACTATGGCTACACCTTC. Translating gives CASSLGQGNYGYTF.